Presented here are 26 T cell receptor beta chains from one specimen sequenced in a study of blood T cell repertoires in COVID-19. The table came from immunoSEQ multiplex PCR; TCRdb's copy has only in-frame clones and leaves some out. The sample contains around 160,000 clones, approximately 80% of which appear only once. Sequenced: peripheral blood. Receptors originate from a man between 60 and 75 years old with active or convalescent COVID-19.

This rearrangement joins TRBV7-9 to TRBJ1-6, with TRBD1 matching 8 bases. Germline CDR1 reads SEHNR; CDR2 reads FQNEAQ (reference sequence). V trimming: 5 bases; J trimming: 9 bases; junction bases outside the gene matches: 9. This CDR3 spans 15 amino acids. In nucleotides, the CDR3 is TGTGCCAGCAGCCCCAGGACAGGGCCGATTTCACCCCTCCACTTT. It specifies CASSPRTGPISPLHF.

V usage is TRBV24-1 and J usage is TRBJ2-2; no clear D gene. Trimming removed 8 bases at V and 6 bases at J, with 12 bases between. Germline CDR1 reads KGHDR; CDR2 reads SFDVKD. This CDR3 has 13 residues. The CDR3 DNA follows: TGTGCCACCAATTTTATCGTTTCCGGGGAGCTGTTTTTT. It specifies CATNFIVSGELFF.

As DNA, the CDR3 is TGTGCCAGCAGTAAACAGGAACCCTACAATGAGCAGTTCTTC. This encodes CASSKQEPYNEQFF. The chain combines TRBV6-2 or TRBV6-3 with TRBJ2-1, with D perhaps matching TRBD1 (5 bases). V was pared by 5 bases and J by 2 bases, with 10 bases between. Germline V gives CDR1 MNHEY, CDR2 SVGEGT. CDR3 size: 14 residues.

The chain recombines TRBV2 with TRBJ2-7; 7 nucleotides match TRBD1. Germline trimming cut 6 bases from V and 0 bases from J; bases unmatched to any gene: 8. Germline values: CDR1 SNHLY, CDR2 FYNNEI. The CDR3 has 15 amino acids. The CDR3 DNA is TGTGCCAGCAGGTTACAGGGGATTGTCTCCTACGAGCAGTACTTC. Amino acid sequence: CASRLQGIVSYEQYF.

The chain uses TRBV10-2 and TRBJ1-2; weak D call: TRBD1 (6 bases). The CDR3 totals 12 residues. Trimming shortened V by 0 bases and J by 8 bases, and 7 bases separated the two germline ends. Germline assignment: CDR1 WSHSY and CDR2 SAAADI. The CDR3: CASSESQGGYTF. The CDR3, as DNA: TGCGCCAGCAGTGAGTCACAGGGCGGCTACACCTTC.

The rearrangement joins TRBV7-3 to TRBJ1-1; 7 nucleotides align to TRBD1. J lost 6 bases, V lost 4 bases, and 5 bases had no gene match. Germline lookup yields CDR1 SGHTA and CDR2 FQGTGA. The CDR3 extends over 13 amino acids. In nucleotides, the CDR3 is TGTGCCAGCAGCTCGACAGGGAATTCTGAAGCTTTCTTT. Its protein is CASSSTGNSEAFF.

This clone has a handful of counts. V gene TRBV20-1 combines with J gene TRBJ1-2, with D perhaps matching TRBD1 (6 bases). V shed 3 bases and J shed 3 bases, with 17 bases lying between them. The CDR3 totals 15 residues. CDR1 DFQATT and CDR2 SNEGSKA come from the germline V gene (reference sequence). CDR3 in amino acids: CSASMDGEGDYGYTF. The CDR3 nucleotides read TGCAGTGCTAGTATGGACGGCGAGGGGGACTATGGCTACACCTTC.

The chain carries TRBV11-2 and TRBJ1-1; D is unresolved. V lost 5 bases and J 3 bases, leaving 7 bases between the germline ends. Germline V CDR1 and CDR2: SGHAT, FQNNGV. CDR3 length: 12 amino acids. CDR3 loop: CASSPRDTEAFF. The CDR3 DNA sequence: TGTGCCAGCAGCCCTCGGGACACTGAAGCTTTCTTT.

The chain carries TRBV7-2 and TRBJ2-7; 7 nucleotides agree with TRBD2. From germline, CDR1 is SGHTA and CDR2 FQGNSA. V was pared by 1 base and J by 6 bases, with 9 bases of the junction left unmatched. The CDR3 sequence is 15 residues long. The CDR3 DNA sequence: TGTGCCAGCAGCTTAGGGGGCGGGAGATGGGCCGAGCAGTACTTC. Its protein is CASSLGGGRWAEQYF.

This clone occurred many times. The V call is TRBV5-1, the J call TRBJ2-7; a weak D match, TRBD1 (6 bases). This CDR3 has 13 amino acids. CDR1 is SGHRS and CDR2 is YFSETQ in the germline V gene. With 1 base removed from V and 1 base from J, the gap between germline ends came to 6 bases. CDR3 sequence: CASSLRGSYEQYF. CDR3 bases: TGCGCCAGCAGCTTGAGGGGGTCCTACGAGCAGTACTTC.

The chain uses TRBV28 and TRBJ2-7; D is unresolved. V was shortened by 2 bases and J by 2 bases, with 4 bases between the two germline ends. CDR3 length: 12 amino acids. CDR1 is MDHEN and CDR2 is SYDVKM in the germline V gene. CDR3 amino acids: CASSLQTYEQYF. The CDR3 coding sequence is TGTGCCAGCAGTTTACAAACCTACGAGCAGTACTTC.

The chain joins TRBV21-1 to TRBJ2-1; no check of the table's D call, TRBD2, against the DNA was made. TRBV21-1 has pseudogene status. This CDR3 comprises 15 residues. In DNA, the CDR3 is TGTGCCAGCAGCACCGGACTAATCGCCTACAATGAGCAGTTCTTC. Translated, it gives CASSTGLIAYNEQFF.

The chain uses TRBV5-5 and TRBJ2-3, with D perhaps matching TRBD2 (5 bases). Germline V gene data show CDR1 as SGHKS and CDR2 as YYEKEE (reference sequence). Trimming pared 2 bases from V and 1 base from J, leaving 8 bases between. This CDR3 is built from 14 residues. The CDR3 region has the DNA TGTGCCAGCAGCTTCGGGCGGGGCACAGATACGCAGTATTTT. Encoded protein: CASSFGRGTDTQYF.

This clone appeared once. CDR3 region: CASADRDDYGYTF. The CDR3 DNA reads TGTGCCAGCGCGGACAGGGATGACTATGGCTACACCTTC. This chain links TRBV18 with TRBJ1-2; 8 nucleotides match TRBD1. Germline-derived CDR1 and CDR2 are KGHSH and LQKENI. The CDR3 loop spans 13 amino acids. V lost 8 bases, J lost 3 bases, and 5 bases stayed unmatched.

The chain recombines TRBV24-1 with TRBJ2-3; maybe TRBD1 (6 bases). Germline assignment: CDR1 KGHDR and CDR2 SFDVKD. The CDR3 consists of 15 residues. The germline V and J ends were trimmed by 8 bases and 1 base, with 15 bases remaining between them. The CDR3 loop reads CATKRSGARTDTQYF. CDR3 DNA sequence: TGTGCCACCAAACGGTCAGGGGCCCGCACAGATACGCAGTATTTT.

The rearrangement links TRBV5-4 to TRBJ1-3; no clear D. V was shortened by 7 bases and J by 8 bases, with 19 bases between the two germline ends. There are 14 residues in the CDR3. Germline CDR1 and CDR2: SGHNT and YYREEE (reference sequence). The CDR3 bases are TGTGCCAGCCGGGGATCCTCTCGAGGTGACACCATATATTTT. It codes for CASRGSSRGDTIYF.

J is TRBJ2-7 and V is TRBV5-4, with 11 positions matching TRBD2. Germline CDR1 is SGHNT and CDR2 is YYREEE (reference sequence). CDR3 length equals 15 residues. V gave up 7 bases and J gave up 4 bases; unmatched junction bases: 10. The CDR3 reads CASGERTSGRYEQYF. CDR3 in DNA: TGTGCCAGCGGAGAGAGAACTAGCGGGAGATACGAGCAGTACTTC.

Ten or more counts support this clone. The J gene is TRBJ2-2, the V gene TRBV27; TRBD2 is a possible D gene (5 bases). The V end was cut by 7 bases, the J end by 0 bases, with 24 bases between. This CDR3 has 19 amino acids. Germline V CDR1 and CDR2: MNHEY, SMNVEV (reference sequence). The CDR3 protein is CASNRGRLNGVSNTGELFF. The CDR3 region has the DNA TGTGCCAGCAATCGGGGTAGGCTGAATGGGGTATCGAACACCGGGGAGCTGTTTTTT.

For this clone: Within the sample, other DNA sequences also encode this same CDR3. The chain has TRBV9 and TRBJ2-7, with TRBD1 matching over 9 bases. V shed 0 bases, J shed 3 bases, and the junction held 4 bases outside the gene matches. The CDR3 sequence is 15 residues long. Germline V CDR1 and CDR2: SGDLS, YYNGEE. CDR3 loop: CASSVEGTGNYEQYF. The DNA of the CDR3 is TGTGCCAGCAGCGTAGAGGGGACAGGGAACTACGAGCAGTACTTC.

The V call is TRBV4-1, the J call TRBJ2-2, with D possibly TRBD1 on 5 matching bases. The germline V gene has CDR1 MGHRA and CDR2 YSYEKL. V lost 3 bases and J lost 7, with 15 bases in between. CDR3 length: 15 amino acids. CDR3 nucleotides: TGCGCCAGCAGCCAGGTTTTCAGGGCGAACGGGGAGCTGTTTTTT. Its protein is CASSQVFRANGELFF.

The chain carries TRBV7-3 and TRBJ1-2; no clear D gene. Germline V gene sequence: CDR1 SGHTA, CDR2 FQGTGA. V dropped 5 bases and J dropped 8 bases, with 18 bases sitting between them. The CDR3 extends over 14 amino acids. CDR3 residues: CASSQSTDSDGYTF. The CDR3 nucleotides are TGTGCCAGCAGCCAGTCAACCGACTCCGACGGCTACACCTTC. Together with reference TRBV7-3 and TRBJ1-2, the CDR3 gives the full variable domain: GAGVSQTPSNKVTEKGKYVELRCDPISGHTALYWYRQSLGQGPEFLIYFQGTGAADDSGLPNDRFFAVRPEGSVSTLKIQRTERGDSAVYLCASSQSTDSDGYTFGSGTRLTVV.

This clone was counted only a few times. Other nucleotide sequences in the sample specify the same CDR3. This chain uses TRBV9 with TRBJ2-1; a possible D gene is TRBD1 (6 bases). The germline CDR1 and CDR2 sequences are SGDLS and YYNGEE. The CDR3 spans 14 residues. V lost 0 bases and J 8 bases, leaving 12 bases between the germline ends. DNA for the CDR3: TGTGCCAGCAGCGTAGGGCTCGAGGGGGATGAGCAGTTCTTC. Its protein is CASSVGLEGDEQFF.

V usage is TRBV11-3 and J usage is TRBJ2-2, with TRBD1 matching over 9 bases. The trim removed 3 bases at V and 1 base at J, leaving 0 bases unmatched. Germline CDR1 SGHNT, CDR2 YENEEA. This CDR3 contains 15 residues. CDR3 nucleotide sequence: TGTGCCAGCAGCTTGACAGGGGGGAACACCGGGGAGCTGTTTTTT. Protein product: CASSLTGGNTGELFF.

V and J are TRBV2 and TRBJ2-2; 8 bases map to TRBD2. Germline V gene data show CDR1 as SNHLY and CDR2 as FYNNEI. There are 15 residues in the CDR3. With 6 bases clipped from V and 3 bases from J, the junction kept 6 bases outside the gene matches. CDR3 region: CASSVTSAYTGELFF. CDR3 nucleotides: TGTGCCAGCAGCGTGACTAGCGCCTACACCGGGGAGCTGTTTTTT.

J is TRBJ2-5 and V is TRBV24-1; the match to TRBD1 covers 10 bases. This CDR3 region has 15 residues. Germline loops: CDR1 KGHDR, CDR2 SFDVKD. Losses at the gene ends were 6 bases for V and 2 bases for J; bases not matched to a gene: 5. The CDR3 DNA follows: TGTGCCACCAGTTCCGGACAGGGGGTTCAAGAGACCCAGTACTTC. Translated, it gives CATSSGQGVQETQYF.

The chain combines TRBV5-1 with TRBJ2-3; D possibly corresponds to TRBD2 (6 bases). CDR3 length: 16 amino acids. The germline CDR1 and CDR2 sequences are SGHRS and YFSETQ. The ends were cut back, 1 base at V and 0 bases at J, with 12 bases in the middle. The CDR3, as DNA: TGCGCCAGCAGCTTGAATTCAGCGGGCAGCACAGATACGCAGTATTTT. Its protein is CASSLNSAGSTDTQYF.